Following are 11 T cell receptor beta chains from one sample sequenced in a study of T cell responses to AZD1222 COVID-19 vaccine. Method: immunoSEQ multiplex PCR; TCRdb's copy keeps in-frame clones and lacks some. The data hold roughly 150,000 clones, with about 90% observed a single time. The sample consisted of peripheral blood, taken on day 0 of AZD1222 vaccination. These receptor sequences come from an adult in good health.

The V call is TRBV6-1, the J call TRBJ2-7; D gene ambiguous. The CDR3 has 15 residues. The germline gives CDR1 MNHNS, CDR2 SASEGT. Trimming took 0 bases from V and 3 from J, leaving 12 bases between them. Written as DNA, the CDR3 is TGTGCCAGCAGTGAAGCGCTGCAGCCGATCTACGAGCAGTACTTC. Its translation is CASSEALQPIYEQYF.

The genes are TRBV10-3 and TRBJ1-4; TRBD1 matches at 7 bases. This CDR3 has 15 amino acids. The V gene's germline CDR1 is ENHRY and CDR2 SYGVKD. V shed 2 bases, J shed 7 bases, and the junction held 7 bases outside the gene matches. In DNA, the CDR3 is TGTGCCATCAGTGAGAACCGGGACAGTGGTGAAAAACTGTTTTTT. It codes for CAISENRDSGEKLFF.

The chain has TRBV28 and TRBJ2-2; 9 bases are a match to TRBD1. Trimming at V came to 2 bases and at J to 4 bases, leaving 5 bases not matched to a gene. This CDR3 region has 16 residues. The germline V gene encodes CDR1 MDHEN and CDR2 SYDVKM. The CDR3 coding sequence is TGTGCCAGCAGTTTACTCGGACAGGGGAGCACCGGGGAGCTGTTTTTT. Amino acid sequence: CASSLLGQGSTGELFF.

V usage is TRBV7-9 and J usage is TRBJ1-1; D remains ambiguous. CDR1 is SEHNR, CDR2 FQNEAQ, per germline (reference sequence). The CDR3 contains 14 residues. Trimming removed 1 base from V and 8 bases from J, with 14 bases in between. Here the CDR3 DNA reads TGTGCCAGCAGCTTAGGGCGGGGAGTTGGGGAAGCTTTCTTT. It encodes CASSLGRGVGEAFF. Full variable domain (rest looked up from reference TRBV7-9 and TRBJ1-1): DTGVSQNPRHKITKRGQNVTFRCDPISEHNRLYWYRQTLGQGPEFLTYFQNEAQLEKSRLLSDRFSAERPKGSFSTLEIQRTEQGDSAMYLCASSLGRGVGEAFFGQGTRLTVV.

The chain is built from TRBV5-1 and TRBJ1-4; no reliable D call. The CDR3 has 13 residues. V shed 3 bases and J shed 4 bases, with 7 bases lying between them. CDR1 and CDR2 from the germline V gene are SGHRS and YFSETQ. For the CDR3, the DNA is TGCGCCAGCAGCTCTGGGTTTAATGAAAAACTGTTTTTT. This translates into CASSSGFNEKLFF.

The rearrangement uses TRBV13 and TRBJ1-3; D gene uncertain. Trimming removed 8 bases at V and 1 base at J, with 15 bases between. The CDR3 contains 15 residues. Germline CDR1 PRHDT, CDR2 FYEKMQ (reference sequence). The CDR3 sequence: CASSQSQRSGNTIYF. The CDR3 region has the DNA TGTGCCAGCTCGCAATCCCAAAGGTCTGGAAACACCATATATTTT.

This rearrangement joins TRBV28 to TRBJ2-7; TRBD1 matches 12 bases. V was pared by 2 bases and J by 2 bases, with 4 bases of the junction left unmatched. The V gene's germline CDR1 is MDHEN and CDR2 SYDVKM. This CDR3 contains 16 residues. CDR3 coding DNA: TGTGCCAGCAGTTTACCAGGGACAGGGGGCACCTACGAGCAGTACTTC. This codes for CASSLPGTGGTYEQYF. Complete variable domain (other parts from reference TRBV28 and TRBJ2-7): DVKVTQSSRYLVKRTGEKVFLECVQDMDHENMFWYRQDPGLGLRLIYFSYDVKMKEKGDIPEGYSVSREKKERFSLILESASTNQTSMYLCASSLPGTGGTYEQYFGPGTRLTVT.

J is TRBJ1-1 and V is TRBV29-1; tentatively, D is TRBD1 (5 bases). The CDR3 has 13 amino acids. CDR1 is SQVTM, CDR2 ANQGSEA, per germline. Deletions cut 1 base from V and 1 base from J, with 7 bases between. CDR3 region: CSVEVGENTEAFF. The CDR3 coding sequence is TGCAGCGTTGAAGTAGGGGAGAACACTGAAGCTTTCTTT.

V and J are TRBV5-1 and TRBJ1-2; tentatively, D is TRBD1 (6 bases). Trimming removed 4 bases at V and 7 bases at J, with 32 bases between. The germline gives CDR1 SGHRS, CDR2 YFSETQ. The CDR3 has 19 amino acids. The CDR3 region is CASSQKSGGSIKNLPGYTF. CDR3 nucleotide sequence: TGCGCCAGCAGCCAGAAATCCGGGGGCTCGATTAAGAACCTCCCTGGCTACACCTTC.

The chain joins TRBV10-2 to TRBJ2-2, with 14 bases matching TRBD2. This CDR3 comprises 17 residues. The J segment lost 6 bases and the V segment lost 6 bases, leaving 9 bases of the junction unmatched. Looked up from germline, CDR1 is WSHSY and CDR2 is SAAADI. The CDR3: CASSRLAGGSGAGELFF. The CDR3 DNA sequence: TGCGCCAGCAGCAGACTAGCGGGAGGGTCGGGCGCCGGGGAGCTGTTTTTT.

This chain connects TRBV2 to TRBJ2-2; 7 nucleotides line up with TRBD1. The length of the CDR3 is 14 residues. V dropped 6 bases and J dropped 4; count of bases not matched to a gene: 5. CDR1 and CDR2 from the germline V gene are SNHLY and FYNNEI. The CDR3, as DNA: TGTGCCAGCAGAGGGACAGTCTCCACCGGGGAGCTGTTTTTT. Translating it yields CASRGTVSTGELFF.